One T cell receptor beta chain is described in this entry. The sample is drawn from a study of glioma-infiltrating T cells after dendritic cell vaccination. Some clones are missing from TCRdb's copy, which holds only in-frame ones; the method was immunoSEQ multiplex PCR. The data hold some 70,000 clones, with 65% to 90% observed a single time. Germline trimming cut 3 bases from V and 1 base from J; bases unmatched to any gene: 1. CDR3 size: 14 residues. The germline gives CDR1 LNHDA, CDR2 SQIVND (reference sequence). The sequences come from blood, collected before dendritic cell vaccination. The clonotype originates from a human donor with glioblastoma. The rearrangement links TRBV19 to TRBJ1-1, with 8 nucleotides matching TRBD1. In DNA, the CDR3 is TGTGCCAGTAGTATGACAGGGGCGAACACTGAAGCTTTCTTT. Residues: CASSMTGANTEAFF.